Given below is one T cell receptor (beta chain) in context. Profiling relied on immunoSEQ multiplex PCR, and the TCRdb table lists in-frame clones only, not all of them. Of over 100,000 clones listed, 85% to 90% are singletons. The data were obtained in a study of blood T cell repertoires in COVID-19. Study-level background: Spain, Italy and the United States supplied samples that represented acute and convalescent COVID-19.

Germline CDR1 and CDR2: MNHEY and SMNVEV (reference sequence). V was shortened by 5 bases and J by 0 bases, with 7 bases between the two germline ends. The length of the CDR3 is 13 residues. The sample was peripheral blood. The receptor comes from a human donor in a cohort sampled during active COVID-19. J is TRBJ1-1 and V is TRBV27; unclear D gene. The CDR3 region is CASSLTLNTEAFF. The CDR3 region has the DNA TGTGCCAGCAGTCTCACACTGAACACTGAAGCTTTCTTT.